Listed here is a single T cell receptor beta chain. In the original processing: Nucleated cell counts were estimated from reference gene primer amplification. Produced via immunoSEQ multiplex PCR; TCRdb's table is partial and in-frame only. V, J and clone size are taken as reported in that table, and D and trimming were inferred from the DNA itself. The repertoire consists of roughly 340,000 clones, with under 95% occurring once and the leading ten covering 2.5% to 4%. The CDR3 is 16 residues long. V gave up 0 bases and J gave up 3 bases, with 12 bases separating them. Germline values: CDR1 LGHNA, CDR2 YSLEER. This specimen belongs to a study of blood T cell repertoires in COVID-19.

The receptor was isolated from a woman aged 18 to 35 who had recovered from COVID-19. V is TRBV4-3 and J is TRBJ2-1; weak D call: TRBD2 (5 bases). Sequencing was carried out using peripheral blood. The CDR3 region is CASSQERSGLYNEQFF. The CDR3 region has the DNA TGCGCCAGCAGCCAAGAACGGAGCGGCCTCTACAATGAGCAGTTCTTC.